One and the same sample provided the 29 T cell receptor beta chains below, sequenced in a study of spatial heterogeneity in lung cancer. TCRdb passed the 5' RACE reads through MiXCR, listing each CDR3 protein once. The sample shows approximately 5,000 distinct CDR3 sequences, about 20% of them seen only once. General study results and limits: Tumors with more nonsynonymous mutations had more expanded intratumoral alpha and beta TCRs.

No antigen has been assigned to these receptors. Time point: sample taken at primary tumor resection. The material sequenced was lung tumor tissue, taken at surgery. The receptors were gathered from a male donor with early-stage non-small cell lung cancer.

As DNA, the CDR3 is TGTGCCAGCAACAGCGTAGGGACTCTTCAAGAGACCCAGTACTTC. Amino acids: CASNSVGTLQETQYF. The genes are TRBV6-1 and TRBJ2-5; D possibly corresponds to TRBD2 (6 bases). Germline V CDR1 and CDR2: MNHNS, SASEGT. The CDR3 is 15 amino acids. Trimming left V 7 bases short and J 2 bases short, with 17 bases between.

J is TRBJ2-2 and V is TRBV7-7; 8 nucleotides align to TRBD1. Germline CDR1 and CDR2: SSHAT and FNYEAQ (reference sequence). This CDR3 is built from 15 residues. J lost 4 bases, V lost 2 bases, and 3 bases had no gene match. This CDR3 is CASSLQGAGTGELFF. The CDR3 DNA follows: TGTGCCAGCAGCTTACAGGGGGCAGGCACCGGGGAGCTGTTTTTT.

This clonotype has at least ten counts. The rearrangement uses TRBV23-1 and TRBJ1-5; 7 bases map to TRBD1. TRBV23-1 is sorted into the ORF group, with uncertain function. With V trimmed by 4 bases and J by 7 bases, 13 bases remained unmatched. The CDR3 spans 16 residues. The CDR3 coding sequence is TGCGCCAGCAGTCGACCTCAAGGACAGGTCGGACAGCCCCAGCATTTT. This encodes CASSRPQGQVGQPQHF.

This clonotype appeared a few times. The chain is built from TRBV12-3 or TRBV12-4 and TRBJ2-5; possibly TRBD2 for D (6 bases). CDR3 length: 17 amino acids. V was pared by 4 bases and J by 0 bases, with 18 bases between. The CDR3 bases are TGTGCCAGCAGTTCTCACCAGGGCAGGAGGGACCAAGAGACCCAGTACTTC. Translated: CASSSHQGRRDQETQYF.

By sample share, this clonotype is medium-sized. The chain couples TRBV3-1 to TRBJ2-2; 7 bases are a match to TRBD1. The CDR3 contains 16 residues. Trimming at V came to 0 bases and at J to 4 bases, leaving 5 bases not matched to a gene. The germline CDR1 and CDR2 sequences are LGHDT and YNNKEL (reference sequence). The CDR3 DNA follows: TGTGCCAGCAGCCAAGAAGTCGGGACAGTCACCGGGGAGCTGTTTTTT. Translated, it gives CASSQEVGTVTGELFF.

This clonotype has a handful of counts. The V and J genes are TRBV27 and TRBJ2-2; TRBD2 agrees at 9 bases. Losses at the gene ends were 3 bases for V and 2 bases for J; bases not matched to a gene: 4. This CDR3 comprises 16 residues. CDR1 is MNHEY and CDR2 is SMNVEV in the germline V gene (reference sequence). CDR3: CASSFFLAGNTGELFF. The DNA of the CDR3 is TGTGCCAGCAGTTTCTTCCTAGCGGGAAACACCGGGGAGCTGTTTTTT.

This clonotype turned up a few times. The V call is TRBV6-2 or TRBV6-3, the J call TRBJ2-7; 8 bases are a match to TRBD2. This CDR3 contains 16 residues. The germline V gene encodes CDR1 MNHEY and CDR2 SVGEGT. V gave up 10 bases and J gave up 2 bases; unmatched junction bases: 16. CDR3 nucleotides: TGTGCCATCAATTCACGTCCTAGCGGGCTTCCCTACGAGCAGTACTTC. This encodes CAINSRPSGLPYEQYF.

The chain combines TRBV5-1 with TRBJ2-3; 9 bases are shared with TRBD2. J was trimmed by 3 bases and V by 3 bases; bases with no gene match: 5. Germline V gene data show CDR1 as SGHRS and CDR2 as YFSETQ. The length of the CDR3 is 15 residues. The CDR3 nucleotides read TGCGCCAGCAGCTATAATAGCGGGAGTACAGATACGCAGTATTTT. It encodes CASSYNSGSTDTQYF.

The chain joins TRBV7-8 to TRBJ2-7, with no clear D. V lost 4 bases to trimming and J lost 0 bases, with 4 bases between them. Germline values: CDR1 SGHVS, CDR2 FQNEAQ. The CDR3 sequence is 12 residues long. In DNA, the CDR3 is TGTGCCAGCAGCTCTACCTCCTACGAGCAGTACTTC. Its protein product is CASSSTSYEQYF.

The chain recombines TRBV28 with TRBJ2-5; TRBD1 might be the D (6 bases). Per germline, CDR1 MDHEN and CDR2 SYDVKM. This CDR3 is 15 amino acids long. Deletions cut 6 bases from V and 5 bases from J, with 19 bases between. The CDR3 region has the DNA TGTGCCAGCAGGCCCACAGGGTACCAGCAGGAGACCCAGTACTTC. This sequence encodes CASRPTGYQQETQYF.

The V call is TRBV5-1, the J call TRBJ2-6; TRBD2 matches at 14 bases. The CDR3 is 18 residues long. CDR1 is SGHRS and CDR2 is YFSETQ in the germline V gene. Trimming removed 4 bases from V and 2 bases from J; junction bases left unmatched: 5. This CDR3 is CASSQGLAGAAGANVLTF. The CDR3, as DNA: TGCGCCAGCAGCCAGGGACTAGCGGGAGCAGCTGGGGCCAACGTCCTGACTTTC.

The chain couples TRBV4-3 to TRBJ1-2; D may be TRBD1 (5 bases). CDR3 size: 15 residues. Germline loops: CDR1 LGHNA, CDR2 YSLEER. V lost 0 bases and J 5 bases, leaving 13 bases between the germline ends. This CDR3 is CASSQDPDGAYGYTF. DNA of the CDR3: TGCGCCAGCAGCCAAGATCCAGACGGGGCTTATGGCTACACCTTC.

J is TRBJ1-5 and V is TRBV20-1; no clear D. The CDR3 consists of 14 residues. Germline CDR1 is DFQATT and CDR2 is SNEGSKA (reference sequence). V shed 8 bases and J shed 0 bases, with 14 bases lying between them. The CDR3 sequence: CSLVQDYSNQPQHF. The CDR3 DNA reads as TGCAGTCTAGTCCAGGACTATAGCAATCAGCCCCAGCATTTT.

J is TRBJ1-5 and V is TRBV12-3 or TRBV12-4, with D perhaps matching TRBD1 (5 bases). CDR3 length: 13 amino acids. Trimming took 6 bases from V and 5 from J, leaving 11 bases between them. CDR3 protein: CASSLDTYQPQHF. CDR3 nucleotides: TGTGCCAGCAGCCTGGACACTTATCAGCCCCAGCATTTT.

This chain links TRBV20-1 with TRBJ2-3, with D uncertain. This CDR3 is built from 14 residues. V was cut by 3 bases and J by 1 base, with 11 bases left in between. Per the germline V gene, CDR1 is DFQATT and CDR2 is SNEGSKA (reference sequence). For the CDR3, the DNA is TGCAGTGCTAGTCCGGTACCGGGCACAGATACGCAGTATTTT. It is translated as CSASPVPGTDTQYF.

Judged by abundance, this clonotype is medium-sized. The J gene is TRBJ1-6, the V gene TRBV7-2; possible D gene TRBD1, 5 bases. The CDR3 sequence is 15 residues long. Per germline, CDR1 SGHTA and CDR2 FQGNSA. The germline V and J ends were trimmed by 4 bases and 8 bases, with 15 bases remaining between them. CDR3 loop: CASSYGTGGDSPLHF. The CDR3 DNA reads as TGTGCCAGCAGCTACGGGACTGGGGGAGATTCACCCCTCCACTTT.

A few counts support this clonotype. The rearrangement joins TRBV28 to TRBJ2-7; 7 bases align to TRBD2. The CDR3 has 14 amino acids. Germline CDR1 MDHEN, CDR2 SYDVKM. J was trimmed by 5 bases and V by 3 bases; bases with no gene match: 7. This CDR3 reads CASSFPGGMNEQYF. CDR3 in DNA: TGTGCCAGCAGTTTCCCGGGAGGAATGAACGAGCAGTACTTC.

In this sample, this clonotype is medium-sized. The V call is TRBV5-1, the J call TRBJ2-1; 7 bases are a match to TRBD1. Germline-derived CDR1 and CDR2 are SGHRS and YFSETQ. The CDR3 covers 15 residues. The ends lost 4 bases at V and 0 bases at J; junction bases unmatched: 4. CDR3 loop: CASSPGQSSYNEQFF. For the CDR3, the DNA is TGCGCCAGCAGCCCGGGACAGAGCTCCTACAATGAGCAGTTCTTC. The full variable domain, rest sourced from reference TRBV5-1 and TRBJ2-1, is KAGVTQTPRYLIKTRGQQVTLSCSPISGHRSVSWYQQTPGQGLQFLFEYFSETQRNKGNFPGRFSGRQFSNSRSEMNVSTLELGDSALYLCASSPGQSSYNEQFFGPGTRLTVL.

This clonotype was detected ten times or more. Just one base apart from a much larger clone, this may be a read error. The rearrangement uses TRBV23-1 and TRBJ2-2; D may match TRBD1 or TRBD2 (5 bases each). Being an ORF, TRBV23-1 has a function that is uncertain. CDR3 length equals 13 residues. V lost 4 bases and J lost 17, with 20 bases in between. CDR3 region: CASSRRGPGSGFF. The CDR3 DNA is TGCGCCAGCAGTCGAAGGGGCCCGGGGAGCGGTTTTTTT.

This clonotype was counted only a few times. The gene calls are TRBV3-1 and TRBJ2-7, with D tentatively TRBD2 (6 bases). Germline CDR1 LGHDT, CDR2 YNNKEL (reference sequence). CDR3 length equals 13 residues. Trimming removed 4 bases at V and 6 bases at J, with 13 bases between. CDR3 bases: TGTGCCAGCAGCCTAGCCGGGAGAAGCGAGCAGTACTTC. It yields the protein CASSLAGRSEQYF.

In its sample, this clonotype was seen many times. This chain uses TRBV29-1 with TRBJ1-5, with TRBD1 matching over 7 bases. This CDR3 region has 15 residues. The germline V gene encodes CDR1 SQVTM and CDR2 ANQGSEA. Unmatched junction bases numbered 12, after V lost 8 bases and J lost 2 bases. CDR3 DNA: TGCAGCACCGACCGAGACAGGGATCGCAATCAGCCCCAGCATTTT. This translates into CSTDRDRDRNQPQHF.

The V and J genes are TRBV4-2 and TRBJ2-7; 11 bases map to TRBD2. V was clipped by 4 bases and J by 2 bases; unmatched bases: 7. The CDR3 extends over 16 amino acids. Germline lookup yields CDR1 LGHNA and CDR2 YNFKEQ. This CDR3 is CASSRTSGSPPYEQYF. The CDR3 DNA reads TGTGCCAGCAGCCGAACTAGCGGGAGTCCCCCCTACGAGCAGTACTTC.

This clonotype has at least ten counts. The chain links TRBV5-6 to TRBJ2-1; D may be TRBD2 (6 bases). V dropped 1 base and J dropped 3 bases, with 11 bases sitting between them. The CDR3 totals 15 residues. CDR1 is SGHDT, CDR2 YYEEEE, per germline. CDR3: CASSLMGLLYNEQFF. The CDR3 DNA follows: TGTGCCAGCAGCTTGATGGGACTTCTCTACAATGAGCAGTTCTTC.

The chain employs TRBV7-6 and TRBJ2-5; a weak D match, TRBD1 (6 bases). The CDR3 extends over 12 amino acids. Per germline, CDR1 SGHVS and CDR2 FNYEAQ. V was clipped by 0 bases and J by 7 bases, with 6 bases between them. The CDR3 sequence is CASSLAGGTQYF. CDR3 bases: TGTGCCAGCAGCTTAGCAGGGGGGACCCAGTACTTC.

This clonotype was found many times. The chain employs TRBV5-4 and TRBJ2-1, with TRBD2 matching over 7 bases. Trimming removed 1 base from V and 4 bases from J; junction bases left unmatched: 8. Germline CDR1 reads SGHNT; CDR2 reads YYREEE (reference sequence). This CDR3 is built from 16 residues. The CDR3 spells CASSLSLVAGYNEQFF. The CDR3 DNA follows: TGTGCCAGCAGCTTGAGCTTAGTAGCGGGTTACAATGAGCAGTTCTTC.

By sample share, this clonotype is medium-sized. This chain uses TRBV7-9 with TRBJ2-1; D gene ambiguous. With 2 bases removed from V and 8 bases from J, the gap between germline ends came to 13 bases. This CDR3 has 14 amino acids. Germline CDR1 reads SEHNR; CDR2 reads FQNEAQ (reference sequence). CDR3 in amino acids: CASSLQLVIDEQFF. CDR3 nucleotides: TGTGCCAGCAGCTTACAGCTAGTAATCGATGAGCAGTTCTTC.

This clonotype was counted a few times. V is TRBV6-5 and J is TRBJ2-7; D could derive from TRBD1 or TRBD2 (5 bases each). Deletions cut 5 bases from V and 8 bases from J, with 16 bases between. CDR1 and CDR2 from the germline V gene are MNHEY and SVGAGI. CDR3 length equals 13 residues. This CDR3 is CASSPGDLGKQYF. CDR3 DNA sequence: TGTGCCAGCAGTCCTGGGGACCTTGGGAAGCAGTACTTC.

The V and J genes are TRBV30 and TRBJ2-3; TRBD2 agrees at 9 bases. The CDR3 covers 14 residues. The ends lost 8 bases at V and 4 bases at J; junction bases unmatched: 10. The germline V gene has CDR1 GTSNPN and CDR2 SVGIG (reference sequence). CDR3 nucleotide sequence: TGTGCCAGCAGCCCTTGGACTAGCGCAGATACGCAGTATTTT. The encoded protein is CASSPWTSADTQYF.

CDR3 sequence reads: CASSPTGAKNIQYF. CDR3 in DNA: TGTGCCAGCAGCCCTACAGGGGCCAAAAACATTCAGTACTTC. This rearrangement joins TRBV7-3 to TRBJ2-4, with D maybe TRBD1 (6 bases). Germline V gene lookup returns CDR1 SGHTA and CDR2 FQGTGA. The CDR3 totals 14 residues. V dropped 5 bases and J dropped 1 base, with 9 bases sitting between them. The variable domain in full, with the rest retrieved from reference TRBV7-3 and TRBJ2-4, is GAGVSQTPSNKVTEKGKYVELRCDPISGHTALYWYRQSLGQGPEFLIYFQGTGAADDSGLPNDRFFAVRPEGSVSTLKIQRTERGDSAVYLCASSPTGAKNIQYFGAGTRLSVL.